What follows is one T cell receptor (beta chain) and its context. The CDR3 covers 13 residues. The germline V gene encodes CDR1 SGDLS and CDR2 YYNGEE. V lost 4 bases and J lost 2, with 9 bases in between. Here immunoSEQ multiplex PCR was the method, and the copy in TCRdb shows in-frame clones only, minus some. The repertoire holds a few hundred thousand clones, with roughly 90% as singletons. This entry comes from a study of blood T cell repertoires in COVID-19. Study-level background: Sites across the United States, Italy and Spain contributed samples from acute and convalescent COVID-19.

Participant ages covered roughly 18 to 90 years across approximately 25 US areas. Membership in each cohort depended on participant-reported clinical history. The rearrangement uses TRBV9 and TRBJ2-5; D might be TRBD2 (5 bases). The TCR sequence derives from a young woman who had recovered from COVID-19. The specimen was PBMCs or T cells enriched from blood (not recorded which). The CDR3 spells CASSPGIQETQYF. The CDR3 DNA follows: TGTGCCAGCAGCCCCGGGATTCAAGAGACCCAGTACTTC.